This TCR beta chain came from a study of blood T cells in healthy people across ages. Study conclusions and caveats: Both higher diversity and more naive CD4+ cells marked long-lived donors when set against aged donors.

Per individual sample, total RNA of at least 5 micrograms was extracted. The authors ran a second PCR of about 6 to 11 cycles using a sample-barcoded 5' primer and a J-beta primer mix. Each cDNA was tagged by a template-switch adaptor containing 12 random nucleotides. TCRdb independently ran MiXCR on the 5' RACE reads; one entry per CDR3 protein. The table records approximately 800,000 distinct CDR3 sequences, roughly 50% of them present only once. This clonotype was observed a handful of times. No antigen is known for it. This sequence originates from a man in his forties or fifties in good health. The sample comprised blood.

The DNA for the CDR3 is TGTGCCAGCAGCGTACCGGGACTAGCGGTTGAGCAGTTCTTC. Its translation: CASSVPGLAVEQFF. The rearrangement uses TRBV7-9 and TRBJ2-1, with TRBD2 matching over 11 bases. V was pared by 5 bases and J by 9 bases, with 6 bases of the junction left unmatched. Germline lookup yields CDR1 SEHNR and CDR2 FQNEAQ (reference sequence). This CDR3 contains 14 residues.